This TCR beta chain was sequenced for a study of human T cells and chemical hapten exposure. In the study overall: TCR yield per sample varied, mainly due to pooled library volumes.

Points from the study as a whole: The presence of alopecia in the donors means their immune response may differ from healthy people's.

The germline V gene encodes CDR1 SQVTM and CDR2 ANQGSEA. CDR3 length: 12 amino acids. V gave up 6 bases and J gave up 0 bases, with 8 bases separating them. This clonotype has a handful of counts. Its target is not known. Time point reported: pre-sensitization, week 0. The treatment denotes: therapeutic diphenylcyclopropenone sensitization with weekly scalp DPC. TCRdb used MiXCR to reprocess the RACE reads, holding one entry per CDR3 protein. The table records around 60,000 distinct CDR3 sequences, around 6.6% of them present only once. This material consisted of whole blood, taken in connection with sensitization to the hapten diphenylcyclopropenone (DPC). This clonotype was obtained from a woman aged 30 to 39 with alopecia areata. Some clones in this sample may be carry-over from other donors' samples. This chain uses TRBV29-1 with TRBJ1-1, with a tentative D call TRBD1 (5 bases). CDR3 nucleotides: TGCAGCGTCAGACAGTTGAACACTGAAGCTTTCTTT. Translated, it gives CSVRQLNTEAFF.